The 30 T cell receptor beta chains in this list originate from one sample, sequenced in a study of shared clonotypes between healthy human individuals. The data were produced by immunoSEQ multiplex PCR, yet TCRdb's version contains in-frame clones alone and is incomplete. The sample lists over a million clones, roughly 95% occurring once. Sequencing was performed on naive CD4+ T cells sorted from blood. Subset defined: CD45RA+ positively selected. The receptor source for this set is a man aged 25 to 45 in good health.

V is TRBV25-1 and J is TRBJ2-7, with D perhaps given as TRBD1 or TRBD2 (5 bases each). Germline V gene data show CDR1 as MGHDK and CDR2 as SYGVNS. The CDR3 totals 15 residues. The V gene lost 4 bases and the J gene lost 0 bases, with 13 bases spanning the gap. The CDR3 here is CASSGAWGSSYEQYF. Written as DNA, the CDR3 is TGTGCCAGCAGTGGGGCTTGGGGGAGCTCCTACGAGCAGTACTTC.

The chain employs TRBV5-1 and TRBJ2-2; no firm D call. From germline, CDR1 is SGHRS and CDR2 YFSETQ. V lost 0 bases and J lost 0, with 9 bases in between. The CDR3 totals 16 residues. The chain's CDR3 is CASSLVTGSNTGELFF. For the CDR3, the DNA is TGCGCCAGCAGCTTGGTGACGGGTTCGAACACCGGGGAGCTGTTTTTT.

Concerning this clone: Other DNA sequences in this specimen translate into the identical CDR3. CDR3 nucleotides: TGTGCCAGCAGCTTGGAAGCATCGGCCTACGAGCAGTACTTC. This translates into CASSLEASAYEQYF. The chain is built from TRBV5-4 and TRBJ2-7; no firm D call. This CDR3 comprises 14 residues. The germline V gene has CDR1 SGHNT and CDR2 YYREEE (reference sequence). V was clipped by 0 bases and J by 2 bases, with 9 bases between them.

The J gene is TRBJ1-3, the V gene TRBV27; tentative D call: TRBD1 (6 bases). Between the trimmed V and J ends, which lost 4 bases and 2 bases, there was a span of 12 bases. The CDR3 covers 15 residues. CDR1 and CDR2 (germline): MNHEY, SMNVEV (reference sequence). This CDR3 is CASSYGQWPGNTIYF. CDR3 coding DNA: TGTGCCAGCAGTTACGGACAGTGGCCTGGAAACACCATATATTTT.

The chain employs TRBV5-1 and TRBJ2-7; the D call may be TRBD1 or TRBD2 (6 bases each). Germline V CDR1 and CDR2: SGHRS, YFSETQ. This CDR3 has 14 residues. Trimming shortened V by 4 bases and J by 3 bases, and 14 bases separated the two germline ends. The CDR3 loop reads CASSPEGGGYEQYF. Written as DNA, the CDR3 is TGCGCCAGCAGCCCGGAGGGGGGAGGCTACGAGCAGTACTTC.

This clone was found once. This chain uses TRBV6-5 with TRBJ1-4; no reliable D call. V lost 4 bases to trimming and J lost 4 bases, with 10 bases between them. This CDR3 has 14 residues. Germline CDR1 is MNHEY and CDR2 is SVGAGI. The chain's CDR3 is CASSFNLNNEKLFF. Here the CDR3 DNA reads TGTGCCAGCAGTTTTAACCTTAATAATGAAAAACTGTTTTTT.

The count of this clone is one. The V and J genes are TRBV7-9 and TRBJ2-7, with 8 bases fitting TRBD1. The length of the CDR3 is 15 residues. V lost 5 bases to trimming and J lost 2 bases; unmatched junction nucleotides: 8. Germline lookup yields CDR1 SEHNR and CDR2 FQNEAQ (reference sequence). CDR3 sequence: CASSEVGTGAYEQYF. In DNA, the CDR3 is TGTGCCAGCAGCGAGGTCGGGACAGGAGCCTACGAGCAGTACTTC.

The rearrangement joins TRBV7-6 to TRBJ1-5; D remains unclear. The CDR3 consists of 13 residues. Germline loops: CDR1 SGHVS, CDR2 FNYEAQ. V was shortened by 1 base and J by 6 bases, with 7 bases between the two germline ends. The DNA for the CDR3 is TGTGCCAGCAGCTTAGGTTCAGCTCAGCCCCAGCATTTT. Translating gives CASSLGSAQPQHF. Supplemented by reference TRBV7-6 and TRBJ1-5, the full variable domain reads GAGVSQSPRYKVTKRGQDVALRCDPISGHVSLYWYRQALGQGPEFLTYFNYEAQQDKSGLPNDRFSAERPEGSISTLTIQRTEQRDSAMYRCASSLGSAQPQHFGDGTRLSIL.

A remark on this clone: The junction does not match germline at one end; this may be a read error. The chain has TRBV7-9 and TRBJ1-1, with 7 positions matching TRBD1. Germline V gene sequence: CDR1 SEHNR, CDR2 FQNEAQ (reference sequence). The CDR3 extends over 11 amino acids. Here the CDR3 reads CASSQGQNPIF. The CDR3, as DNA: TGTGCCAGCAGCCAGGGACAGAACCCAATCTTT.

The V and J genes are TRBV10-3 and TRBJ2-5, with 8 positions matching TRBD2. The V gene end was trimmed by 9 bases and the J gene end by 5 bases; junction bases not matched to a gene: 2. The CDR3 is 11 residues long. CDR1 and CDR2 (germline): ENHRY, SYGVKD. The CDR3 region is CAIASGETQYF. The DNA of the CDR3 is TGTGCCATTGCTAGCGGGGAGACCCAGTACTTC.

The chain is built from TRBV19 and TRBJ2-4, with D uncertain. V lost 3 bases and J lost 2, with 11 bases in between. The length of the CDR3 is 15 residues. CDR1 is LNHDA and CDR2 is SQIVND in the germline V gene (reference sequence). In DNA, the CDR3 is TGTGCCAGTAGTATTTATGGGCCGACCAAAAACATTCAGTACTTC. Protein sequence: CASSIYGPTKNIQYF.

This chain connects TRBV6-1 to TRBJ1-3; D is undetermined. V was trimmed by 4 bases and J by 2 bases, leaving 9 bases between them. The CDR3 is 14 amino acids. From germline, CDR1 is MNHNS and CDR2 SASEGT. The CDR3 here is CASSVAEAGNTIYF. In DNA form, the CDR3 reads TGTGCCAGCAGTGTGGCAGAGGCTGGAAACACCATATATTTT.

With regard to this clone: The junction differs from germline at one of its ends, possibly a read error. CDR3 amino acids: CASSLLRGRTYEQFF. CDR3 nucleotides: TGTGCTAGCAGCTTATTGAGGGGGCGCACGTATGAGCAGTTCTTC. The chain has TRBV7-7 and TRBJ2-1, with 7 bases that match TRBD1. The germline V gene has CDR1 SSHAT and CDR2 FNYEAQ (reference sequence). There are 15 residues in the CDR3.

The gene calls are TRBV5-1 and TRBJ2-2; 7 bases align to TRBD1. V was clipped by 3 bases and J by 6 bases; unmatched bases: 8. The CDR3 is made up of 15 amino acids. CDR1 is SGHRS, CDR2 YFSETQ, per germline. In nucleotides, the CDR3 is TGCGCCAGCAGCTCAACAGGGGCGTACCCCGGGGAGCTGTTTTTT. The encoded protein is CASSSTGAYPGELFF.

The V call is TRBV7-6, the J call TRBJ1-1; tentative D call: TRBD1 (5 bases). The germline CDR1 and CDR2 sequences are SGHVS and FNYEAQ. V was shortened by 4 bases and J by 10 bases, with 16 bases between the two germline ends. CDR3 length: 13 residues. The CDR3 reads CASSSARGSPAFF. As DNA, the CDR3 is TGTGCCAGCAGCTCCGCTCGGGGGTCCCCAGCTTTCTTT.

The DNA of the CDR3 is TGTGCCACCAGGGGGCAAGGCAATCAGCCCCAGCATTTT. Translation: CATRGQGNQPQHF. The J gene is TRBJ1-5, the V gene TRBV6-1, with 8 bases that match TRBD1. The junction had 4 bases not matched to a gene; V was cut back by 10 bases and J by 2 bases. The CDR3 sequence is 13 residues long. Germline CDR1 and CDR2: MNHNS and SASEGT.

V and J are TRBV5-4 and TRBJ2-7; possibly TRBD2 for D (6 bases). V dropped 2 bases and J dropped 6 bases, with 15 bases sitting between them. CDR1 and CDR2 from the germline V gene are SGHNT and YYREEE (reference sequence). This CDR3 region has 14 residues. Here the CDR3 reads CASSFGTHPGEQYF. As DNA, the CDR3 is TGTGCCAGCAGCTTCGGGACTCATCCAGGCGAGCAGTACTTC.

The chain links TRBV7-8 to TRBJ2-7; D is uncertain. The CDR3 is 14 amino acids. Trimming removed 1 base from V and 3 bases from J, with 10 bases in between. Germline CDR1 and CDR2: SGHVS and FQNEAQ. Written as DNA, the CDR3 is TGTGCCAGCAGCTTAGGTGGCTTTCACTACGAGCAGTACTTC. It codes for CASSLGGFHYEQYF. Using reference TRBV7-8 and TRBJ2-7 for the parts outside the CDR3, the full variable domain is GAGVSQSPRYKVAKRGQDVALRCDPISGHVSLFWYQQALGQGPEFLTYFQNEAQLDKSGLPSDRFFAERPEGSVSTLKIQRTQQEDSAVYLCASSLGGFHYEQYFGPGTRLTVT.

This clone is a singleton in its sample. J is TRBJ2-1 and V is TRBV6-5, with D maybe TRBD1 (6 bases). Trimming took 2 bases from V and 8 from J, leaving 16 bases between them. CDR3 length: 15 residues. Looked up from germline, CDR1 is MNHEY and CDR2 is SVGAGI. The CDR3, as DNA: TGTGCCAGCAGTTACCGCCACGACAGGTCCCATGAGCAGTTCTTC. The encoded protein is CASSYRHDRSHEQFF.

This clone has only one observation. V and J are TRBV18 and TRBJ2-3; 12 positions agree with TRBD2. J was trimmed by 0 bases and V by 6 bases; bases with no gene match: 7. Germline V CDR1 and CDR2: KGHSH, LQKENI. This CDR3 has 17 amino acids. CDR3 residues: CASSLGLAGTSTDTQYF. The CDR3 nucleotides are TGTGCCAGCTCGCTCGGACTAGCGGGGACTAGCACAGATACGCAGTATTTT.

The chain combines TRBV28 with TRBJ2-1; a weak D match, TRBD1 (5 bases). CDR3 length equals 15 residues. The germline V gene has CDR1 MDHEN and CDR2 SYDVKM. V lost 3 bases, J lost 10 bases, and 19 bases lay in between. DNA for the CDR3: TGTGCCAGCAGTTTTGTCAGAGAGCGCACAGGCGAGCAGTTCTTC. It translates to CASSFVRERTGEQFF.

The CDR3 DNA is TGTGCCAGCAGCAAAAGTTGGGGGACGGGGAAGTACGAGCAGTACTTC. This translates into CASSKSWGTGKYEQYF. The chain joins TRBV21-1 to TRBJ2-7. TRBV21-1 is annotated as a pseudogene. The CDR3 is 16 amino acids.

The table lists this clone with a count of one. This chain links TRBV10-3 with TRBJ1-5; D might be TRBD1 (5 bases). The germline V gene has CDR1 ENHRY and CDR2 SYGVKD. The CDR3 is 14 residues long. V was shortened by 2 bases and J by 6 bases, with 11 bases between the two germline ends. In DNA form, the CDR3 reads TGTGCCATCAGTGAGAGGAGCGGGACTCAGCCCCAGCATTTT. It specifies CAISERSGTQPQHF.

This rearrangement joins TRBV9 to TRBJ1-2, with no clear D. The CDR3 loop spans 15 amino acids. CDR1 SGDLS and CDR2 YYNGEE come from the germline V gene. Deletions cut 7 bases from V and 0 bases from J, with 16 bases between. The CDR3, as DNA: TGTGCCAGCGGGCCAAAGTGGAGTTCTAACTATGGCTACACCTTC. It encodes CASGPKWSSNYGYTF.

The V call is TRBV15, the J call TRBJ1-2; D is ambiguous. The CDR3 length is 14 residues. V was cut by 5 bases and J by 8 bases, with 18 bases left in between. Germline-derived CDR1 and CDR2 are LNHNV and YYDKDF (reference sequence). The CDR3 DNA sequence: TGTGCCACCAGCCCGCACCTCACCCCTATCGGCTACACCTTC. Translated, it gives CATSPHLTPIGYTF.

Concerning this clone: Other nucleotide sequences in the sample specify the same CDR3. This chain uses TRBV6-5 with TRBJ1-1; D gene ambiguous. Trimming removed 0 bases at V and 5 bases at J, with 7 bases between. The CDR3 is 13 amino acids. CDR1 and CDR2 (germline): MNHEY, SVGAGI. CDR3 in DNA: TGTGCCAGCAGTTACTCTGGCGGGACTGAAGCTTTCTTT. Its protein is CASSYSGGTEAFF.

The chain uses TRBV27 and TRBJ2-3; tentative D call: TRBD2 (5 bases). The CDR3 covers 18 residues. Germline assignment: CDR1 MNHEY and CDR2 SMNVEV (reference sequence). The V end lost 2 bases, the J end lost 4 bases, and 22 bases lay between the germline ends. CDR3 sequence (DNA): TGTGCCAGCAGTTTAGGTGTCCGGGGATTAATCGTGGCAGATACGCAGTATTTT. This encodes CASSLGVRGLIVADTQYF.

This clone has more than one count but fewer than ten. The rearrangement uses TRBV18 and TRBJ2-1; TRBD2 agrees at 9 bases. Germline V gene sequence: CDR1 KGHSH, CDR2 LQKENI. CDR3 length: 14 residues. V trimming: 1 base; J trimming: 9 bases; junction bases outside the gene matches: 4. The CDR3 region has the DNA TGTGCCAGCTCACCACTAGCGGGAGAGAGTGAGCAGTTCTTC. Protein sequence: CASSPLAGESEQFF.

This clone has only one observation. The J gene is TRBJ1-5, the V gene TRBV5-8; 8 positions agree with TRBD1. The CDR3 consists of 14 residues. CDR1 and CDR2 from the germline V gene are SGHTS and YDEGEE. V shed 4 bases, J shed 4 bases, and the junction held 4 bases outside the gene matches. The CDR3: CASSGDRNNQPQHF. The CDR3 DNA reads as TGTGCCAGCAGCGGGGACAGGAATAATCAGCCCCAGCATTTT.

J is TRBJ2-7 and V is TRBV5-1; D tentatively fits TRBD1 or TRBD2 (5 bases each). Trimming pared 1 base from V and 0 bases from J, leaving 14 bases between. CDR3 size: 16 residues. The germline V gene has CDR1 SGHRS and CDR2 YFSETQ. The CDR3 DNA follows: TGCGCCAGCAGCTTGTGGGGGAGTGGGCTCTCCTACGAGCAGTACTTC. Its translation is CASSLWGSGLSYEQYF.